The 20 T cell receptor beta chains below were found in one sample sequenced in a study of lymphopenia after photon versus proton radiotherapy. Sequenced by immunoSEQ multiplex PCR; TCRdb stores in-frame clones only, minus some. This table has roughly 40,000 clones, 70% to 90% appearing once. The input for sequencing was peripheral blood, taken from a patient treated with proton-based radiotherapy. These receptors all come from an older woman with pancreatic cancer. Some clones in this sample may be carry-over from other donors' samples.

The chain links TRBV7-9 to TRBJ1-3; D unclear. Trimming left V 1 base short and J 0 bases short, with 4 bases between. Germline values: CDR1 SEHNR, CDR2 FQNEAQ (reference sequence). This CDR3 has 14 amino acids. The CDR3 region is CASSLGNSGNTIYF. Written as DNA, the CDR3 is TGTGCCAGCAGCTTAGGAAACTCTGGAAACACCATATATTTT.

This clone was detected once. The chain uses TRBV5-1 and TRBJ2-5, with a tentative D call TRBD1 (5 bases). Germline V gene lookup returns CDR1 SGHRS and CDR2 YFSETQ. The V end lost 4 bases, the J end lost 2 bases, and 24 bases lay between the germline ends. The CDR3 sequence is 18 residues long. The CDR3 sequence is CASSQESGRLGVQETQYF. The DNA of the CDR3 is TGCGCCAGCAGCCAAGAAAGTGGAAGGTTAGGGGTACAAGAGACCCAGTACTTC.

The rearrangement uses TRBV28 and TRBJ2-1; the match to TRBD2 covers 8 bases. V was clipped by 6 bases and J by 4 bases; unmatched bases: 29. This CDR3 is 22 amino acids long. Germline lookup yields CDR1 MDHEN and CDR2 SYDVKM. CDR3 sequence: CASSSAGTSRGRERTFYNEQFF. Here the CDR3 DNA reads TGTGCCAGCAGCTCCGCCGGGACTAGTAGGGGGAGGGAACGAACTTTTTACAATGAGCAGTTCTTC.

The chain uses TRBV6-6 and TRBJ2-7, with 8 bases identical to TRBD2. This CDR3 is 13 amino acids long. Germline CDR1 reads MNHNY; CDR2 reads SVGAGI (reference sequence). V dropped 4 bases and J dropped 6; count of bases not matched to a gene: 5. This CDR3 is CASSSPGGGEQYF. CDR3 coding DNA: TGTGCCAGCAGTTCCCCGGGAGGGGGCGAGCAGTACTTC.

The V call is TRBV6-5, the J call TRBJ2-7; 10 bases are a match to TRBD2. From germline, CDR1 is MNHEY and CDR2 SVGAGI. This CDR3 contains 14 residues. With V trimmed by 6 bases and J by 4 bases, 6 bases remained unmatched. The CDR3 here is CASRAASGSYEQYF. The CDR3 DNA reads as TGTGCCAGCAGGGCGGCTAGCGGGAGTTACGAGCAGTACTTC.

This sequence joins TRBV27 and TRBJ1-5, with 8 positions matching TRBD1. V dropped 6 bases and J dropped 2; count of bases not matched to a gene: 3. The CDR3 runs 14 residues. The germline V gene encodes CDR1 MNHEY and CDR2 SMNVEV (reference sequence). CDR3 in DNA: TGTGCCAGCAGGATGACAGGGGGCAATCAGCCCCAGCATTTT. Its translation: CASRMTGGNQPQHF.

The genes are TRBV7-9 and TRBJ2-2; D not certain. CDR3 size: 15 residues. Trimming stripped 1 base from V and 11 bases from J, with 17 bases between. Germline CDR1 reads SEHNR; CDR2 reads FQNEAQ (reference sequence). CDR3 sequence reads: CASSLEEARSVELFF. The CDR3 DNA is TGTGCCAGCAGCTTAGAAGAGGCACGTTCTGTTGAGCTGTTTTTT.

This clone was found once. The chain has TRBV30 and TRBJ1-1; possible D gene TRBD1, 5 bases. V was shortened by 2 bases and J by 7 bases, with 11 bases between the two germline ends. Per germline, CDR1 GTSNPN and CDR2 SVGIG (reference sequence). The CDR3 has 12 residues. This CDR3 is CAWSLWDGEAFF. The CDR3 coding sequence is TGTGCCTGGAGTTTATGGGACGGTGAAGCTTTCTTT.

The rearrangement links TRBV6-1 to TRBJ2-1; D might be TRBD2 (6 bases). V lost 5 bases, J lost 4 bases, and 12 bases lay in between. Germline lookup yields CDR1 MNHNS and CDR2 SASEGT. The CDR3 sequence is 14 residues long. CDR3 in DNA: TGTGCCAGCAGTCGAGCGGGCGGGTACAATGAGCAGTTCTTC. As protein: CASSRAGGYNEQFF.

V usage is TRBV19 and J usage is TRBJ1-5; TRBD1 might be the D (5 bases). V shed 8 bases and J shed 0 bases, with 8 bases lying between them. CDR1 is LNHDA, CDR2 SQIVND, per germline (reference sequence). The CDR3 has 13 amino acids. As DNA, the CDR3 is TGTGCCAGTGGCAGGGATAGCAATCAGCCCCAGCATTTT. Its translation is CASGRDSNQPQHF.

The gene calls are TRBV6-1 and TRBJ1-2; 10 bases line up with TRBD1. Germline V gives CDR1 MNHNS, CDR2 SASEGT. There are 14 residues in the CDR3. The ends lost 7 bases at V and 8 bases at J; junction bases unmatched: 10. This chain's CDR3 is CASTLDRGFNGYTF. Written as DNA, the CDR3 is TGTGCCAGCACCCTGGACAGGGGGTTTAACGGCTACACCTTC.

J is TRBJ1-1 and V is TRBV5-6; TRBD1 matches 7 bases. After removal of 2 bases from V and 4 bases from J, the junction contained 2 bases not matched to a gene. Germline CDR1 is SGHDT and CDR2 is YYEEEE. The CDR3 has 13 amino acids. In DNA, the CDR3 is TGTGCCAGCAGCTTTAGGGACAGCACTGAAGCTTTCTTT. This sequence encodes CASSFRDSTEAFF.

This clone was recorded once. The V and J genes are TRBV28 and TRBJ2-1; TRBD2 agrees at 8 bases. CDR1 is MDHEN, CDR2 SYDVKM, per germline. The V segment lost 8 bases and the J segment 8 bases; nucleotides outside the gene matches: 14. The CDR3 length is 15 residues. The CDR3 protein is CASAYGSGKWDEQFF. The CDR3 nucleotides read TGTGCCAGCGCCTATGGTAGCGGGAAATGGGATGAGCAGTTCTTC. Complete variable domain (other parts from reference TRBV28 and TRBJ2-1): DVKVTQSSRYLVKRTGEKVFLECVQDMDHENMFWYRQDPGLGLRLIYFSYDVKMKEKGDIPEGYSVSREKKERFSLILESASTNQTSMYLCASAYGSGKWDEQFFGPGTRLTVL.

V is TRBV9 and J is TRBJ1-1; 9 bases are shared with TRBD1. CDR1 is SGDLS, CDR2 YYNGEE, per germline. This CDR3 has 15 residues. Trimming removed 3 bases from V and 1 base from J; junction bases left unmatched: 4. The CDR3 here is CASSARQGGNTEAFF. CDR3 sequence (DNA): TGTGCCAGCAGCGCACGACAGGGGGGGAACACTGAAGCTTTCTTT.

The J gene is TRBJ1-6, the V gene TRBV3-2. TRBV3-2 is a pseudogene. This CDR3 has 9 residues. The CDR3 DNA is TGTGCCAGTAATTCACCCCTCCACTTT. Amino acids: CASNSPLHF.

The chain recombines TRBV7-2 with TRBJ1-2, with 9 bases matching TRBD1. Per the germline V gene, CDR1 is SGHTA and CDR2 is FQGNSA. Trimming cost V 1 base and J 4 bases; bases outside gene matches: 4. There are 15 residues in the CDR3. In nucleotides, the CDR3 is TGTGCCAGCAGCTTAGAAACAGGGGGCGGCTATGGCTACACCTTC. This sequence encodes CASSLETGGGYGYTF.

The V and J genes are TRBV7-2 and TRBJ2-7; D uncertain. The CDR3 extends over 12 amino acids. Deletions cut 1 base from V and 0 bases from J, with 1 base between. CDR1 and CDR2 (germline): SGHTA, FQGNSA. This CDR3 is CASSLGSYEQYF. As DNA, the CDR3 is TGTGCCAGCAGCTTAGGCTCCTACGAGCAGTACTTC.

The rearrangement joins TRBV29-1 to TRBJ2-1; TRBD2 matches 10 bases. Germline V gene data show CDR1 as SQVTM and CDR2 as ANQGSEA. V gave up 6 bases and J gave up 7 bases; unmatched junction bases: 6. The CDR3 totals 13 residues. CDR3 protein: CSVRAGGPNEQFF. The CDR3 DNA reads TGCAGCGTGCGAGCGGGAGGGCCGAATGAGCAGTTCTTC.

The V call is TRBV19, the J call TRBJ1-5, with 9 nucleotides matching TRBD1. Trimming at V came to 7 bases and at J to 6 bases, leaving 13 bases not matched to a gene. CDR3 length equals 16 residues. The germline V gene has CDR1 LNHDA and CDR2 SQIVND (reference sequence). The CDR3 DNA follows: TGTGCCAGTACCCCACTGGACAGGGGAGAAGGTCAGCCCCAGCATTTT. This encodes CASTPLDRGEGQPQHF.

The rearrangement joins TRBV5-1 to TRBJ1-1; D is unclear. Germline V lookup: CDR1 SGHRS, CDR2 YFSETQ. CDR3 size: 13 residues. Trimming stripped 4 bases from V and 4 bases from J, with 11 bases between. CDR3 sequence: CASSPNVGTEAFF. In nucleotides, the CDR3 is TGCGCCAGCAGCCCCAATGTGGGCACTGAAGCTTTCTTT.